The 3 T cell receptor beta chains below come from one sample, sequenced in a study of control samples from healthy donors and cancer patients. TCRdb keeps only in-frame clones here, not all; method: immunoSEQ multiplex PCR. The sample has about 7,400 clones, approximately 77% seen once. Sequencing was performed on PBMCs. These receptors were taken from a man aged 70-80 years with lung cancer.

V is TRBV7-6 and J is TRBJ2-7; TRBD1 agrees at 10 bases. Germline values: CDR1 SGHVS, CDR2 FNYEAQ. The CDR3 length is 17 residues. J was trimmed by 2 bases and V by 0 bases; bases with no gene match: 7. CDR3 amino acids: CASSLAGPGTGAYEQYF. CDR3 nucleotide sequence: TGTGCCAGCAGCTTAGCAGGCCCAGGGACAGGGGCCTACGAGCAGTACTTC.

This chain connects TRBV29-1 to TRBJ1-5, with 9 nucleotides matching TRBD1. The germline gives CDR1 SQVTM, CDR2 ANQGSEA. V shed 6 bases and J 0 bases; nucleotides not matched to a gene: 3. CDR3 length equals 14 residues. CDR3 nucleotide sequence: TGCAGCGTGGGGACAGGGAATAGCAATCAGCCCCAGCATTTT. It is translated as CSVGTGNSNQPQHF.

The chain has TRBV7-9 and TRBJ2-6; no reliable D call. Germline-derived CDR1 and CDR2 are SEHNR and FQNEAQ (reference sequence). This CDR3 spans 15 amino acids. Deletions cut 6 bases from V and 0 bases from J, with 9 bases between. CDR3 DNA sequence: TGTGCCAGCAGTCTCAGTAGCTCTGGGGCCAACGTCCTGACTTTC. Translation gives CASSLSSSGANVLTF. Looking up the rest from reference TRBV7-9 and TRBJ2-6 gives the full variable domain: DTGVSQNPRHKITKRGQNVTFRCDPISEHNRLYWYRQTLGQGPEFLTYFQNEAQLEKSRLLSDRFSAERPKGSFSTLEIQRTEQGDSAMYLCASSLSSSGANVLTFGAGSRLTVL.